Below, 15 T cell receptor beta chains from the same sample are listed, as sequenced in a study of blood T cells in healthy people across ages. For the second PCR, which ran for about 6 to 12 cycles, a sample-barcoded 5' primer and a J-beta primer mix were used. Using its own MiXCR run on the 5' RACE reads, TCRdb lists one record per CDR3 protein. The sample lists 600,000 to 1,000,000 distinct CDR3 sequences, 58% occurring once. What was sequenced was blood. The receptors here all came from a man between 25 and 39 years old in good health.

The chain couples TRBV6-1 to TRBJ2-5; a weak D match, TRBD2 (5 bases). The tail of the sequence fits TRBJ2-7 better, so the J call may be wrong. Germline CDR1 is MNHNS and CDR2 is SASEGT. The CDR3 spans 13 residues. The CDR3 region is CASSEGATYEQYF. CDR3 DNA: TGTGCCAGCAGTGAGGGAGCGACCTACGAGCAGTACTTC.

This clonotype was recorded a few times. The CDR3 coding sequence is TGTGCCAGCAGCCAAGAGGTAGGGGTAGACGAGCAGTTCTTC. The encoded protein is CASSQEVGVDEQFF. This chain joins TRBV3-1 and TRBJ2-1, with D perhaps matching TRBD1 (5 bases). This CDR3 is 14 amino acids long. CDR1 LGHDT and CDR2 YNNKEL come from the germline V gene (reference sequence). V lost 0 bases and J 10 bases, leaving 13 bases between the germline ends.

With regard to this clonotype: A read error may produce the germline difference seen at one junction end. DNA for the CDR3: TGTGCCTGCAGCTTAGACCATCCCGGGACAGGGTCTGAAAAACTGTTTTTT. Translating gives CACSLDHPGTGSEKLFF. The chain employs TRBV7-2 and TRBJ1-4; 9 nucleotides agree with TRBD1. This CDR3 region has 17 residues. Per germline, CDR1 SGHTA and CDR2 FQGNSA.

This rearrangement joins TRBV5-1 to TRBJ2-2; TRBD2 agrees at 7 bases. After removal of 0 bases from V and 3 bases from J, the junction contained 2 bases not matched to a gene. CDR3 length: 15 amino acids. The V gene's germline CDR1 is SGHRS and CDR2 YFSETQ. The CDR3 here is CASSLGAGDTGELFF. The DNA of the CDR3 is TGCGCCAGCAGCTTGGGTGCGGGGGACACCGGGGAGCTGTTTTTT.

This clonotype was observed at least ten times. This sequence joins TRBV29-1 and TRBJ2-5; TRBD1 matches 9 bases. The germline gives CDR1 SQVTM, CDR2 ANQGSEA. The CDR3 contains 16 residues. J gave up 1 base and V 0 bases, and 6 bases lay outside the gene matches. The CDR3 spells CSVEDTGTGLQETQYF. The DNA of the CDR3 is TGCAGCGTTGAAGATACCGGGACAGGGCTCCAAGAGACCCAGTACTTC.

The rearrangement uses TRBV10-3 and TRBJ2-7, with 7 bases matching TRBD1. The CDR3 is 14 amino acids. V lost 6 bases, J lost 3 bases, and 8 bases stayed unmatched. The germline CDR1 and CDR2 sequences are ENHRY and SYGVKD. The CDR3: CAISRRDSYYEQYF. In DNA form, the CDR3 reads TGTGCCATCAGCCGAAGGGACAGCTACTACGAGCAGTACTTC.

The DNA for the CDR3 is TGTGCCAGCAGCTGGGCAGTTCCAAACACTGAAGCTTTCTTT. It encodes CASSWAVPNTEAFF. This chain links TRBV7-9 with TRBJ1-1; no reliable D call. The CDR3 totals 14 residues. Germline V gene sequence: CDR1 SEHNR, CDR2 FQNEAQ (reference sequence). V was cut by 4 bases and J by 2 bases, with 11 bases left in between.

This clonotype was observed a handful of times. The V gene is TRBV7-2, the J gene TRBJ2-5, with TRBD1 matching over 7 bases. This CDR3 spans 15 amino acids. Germline loops: CDR1 SGHTA, CDR2 FQGNSA. V trimming: 5 bases; J trimming: 3 bases; junction bases outside the gene matches: 9. The CDR3 coding sequence is TGTGCCAGCAGCCCCATAAAGGGGGCTGAAGAGACCCAGTACTTC. This sequence encodes CASSPIKGAEETQYF. Full variable domain (remainder filled in from reference TRBV7-2 and TRBJ2-5): GAGVSQSPSNKVTEKGKDVELRCDPISGHTALYWYRQSLGQGLEFLIYFQGNSAPDKSGLPSDRFSAERTGGSVSTLTIQRTQQEDSAVYLCASSPIKGAEETQYFGPGTRLLVL.

This clonotype was detected a few times. The V call is TRBV5-4, the J call TRBJ2-5, with 7 nucleotides matching TRBD1. The CDR3 is 14 residues long. V dropped 3 bases and J dropped 5; count of bases not matched to a gene: 7. Germline loops: CDR1 SGHNT, CDR2 YYREEE (reference sequence). CDR3 region: CASSSRTDRETQYF. CDR3 DNA sequence: TGTGCCAGCAGCTCTCGGACGGACAGGGAGACCCAGTACTTC.

V usage is TRBV9 and J usage is TRBJ1-2; the D gene is possibly TRBD1 (5 bases). V was shortened by 0 bases and J by 8 bases, with 17 bases between the two germline ends. The CDR3 is 15 residues long. Germline-derived CDR1 and CDR2 are SGDLS and YYNGEE. In DNA form, the CDR3 reads TGTGCCAGCAGCGTAGGGCAGGACAACCGGGAAGGCTACACCTTC. Protein sequence: CASSVGQDNREGYTF.

The chain couples TRBV4-1 to TRBJ2-1, with TRBD2 identical over 12 bases. V gave up 1 base and J gave up 9 bases; unmatched junction bases: 4. The V gene's germline CDR1 is MGHRA and CDR2 YSYEKL. The CDR3 length is 15 residues. DNA of the CDR3: TGCGCCAGCAGCCAAGGACTAGCGGGAGAGGCTGAGCAGTTCTTC. Protein product: CASSQGLAGEAEQFF.

The chain links TRBV11-2 to TRBJ2-7; D ambiguous. With 3 bases removed from V and 2 bases from J, the gap between germline ends came to 14 bases. CDR3 size: 15 residues. Per germline, CDR1 SGHAT and CDR2 FQNNGV. In nucleotides, the CDR3 is TGTGCCAGCAGCTTGGCGAACAGTCCAGCCTACGAGCAGTACTTC. This translates into CASSLANSPAYEQYF.

V usage is TRBV7-2 and J usage is TRBJ2-3; no clear D gene. CDR3 length: 14 amino acids. Trimming left V 5 bases short and J 5 bases short, with 14 bases between. The V gene's germline CDR1 is SGHTA and CDR2 FQGNSA. CDR3 DNA: TGTGCCAGCAGCGTATCGATTGGGCAAGATACGCAGTATTTT. This translates into CASSVSIGQDTQYF.

The J gene is TRBJ2-2, the V gene TRBV19; tentative D call: TRBD1 (6 bases). Germline V gives CDR1 LNHDA, CDR2 SQIVND (reference sequence). The V end was cut by 5 bases, the J end by 6 bases, with 10 bases between. The CDR3 spans 13 residues. CDR3 in amino acids: CASSEDSPGELFF. In nucleotides, the CDR3 is TGTGCCAGTAGTGAGGACAGTCCCGGGGAGCTGTTTTTT. The full variable domain, with the rest looked up from reference TRBV19 and TRBJ2-2, is DGGITQSPKYLFRKEGQNVTLSCEQNLNHDAMYWYRQDPGQGLRLIYYSQIVNDFQKGDIAEGYSVSREKKESFPLTVTSAQKNPTAFYLCASSEDSPGELFFGEGSRLTVL.

The sample holds one count of this clonotype. The chain uses TRBV9 and TRBJ2-1; TRBD2 might be the D (5 bases). This CDR3 spans 16 amino acids. Looked up from germline, CDR1 is SGDLS and CDR2 is YYNGEE. Trimming took off 4 bases at V and 2 bases at J, with 16 bases between the two ends. In DNA form, the CDR3 reads TGTGCCAGCAGCCCCCTGGGGAGAATCGCCTACAATGAGCAGTTCTTC. It is translated as CASSPLGRIAYNEQFF.